These 5 T cell receptor beta chains came from one sample sequenced in a study of follicular helper T cells after annual influenza vaccination. Assay: immunoSEQ multiplex PCR; the TCRdb copy retains only in-frame clones and omits some. The sample consists of thousands of clones, roughly 90% of them appearing once. Noted time point: 2015-2016 season, pre-vaccination. This material consisted of CXCR5+ CD38- circulating T follicular helper cells from blood, taken on the day of influenza vaccination. The subset: circulating Tfh, non-naive CD4+CXCR5+PD-1+ (ICOS+CD38+ or ICOS-CD38-). The receptors derive from an adult who received the influenza vaccine.

This sequence joins TRBV29-1 and TRBJ2-6, with D uncertain. V dropped 4 bases and J dropped 1 base, with 5 bases sitting between them. The CDR3 length is 13 residues. The V gene's germline CDR1 is SQVTM and CDR2 ANQGSEA. This chain's CDR3 is CSVVQSGANVLTF. The CDR3 bases are TGCAGCGTTGTCCAGTCTGGGGCCAACGTCCTGACTTTC.

The chain is built from TRBV7-8 and TRBJ2-2, with D possibly being TRBD2 (6 bases). Trimming removed 4 bases at V and 4 bases at J, with 13 bases between. The CDR3 spans 15 residues. Germline assignment: CDR1 SGHVS and CDR2 FQNEAQ. CDR3: CASSSLGGITGELFF. CDR3 DNA sequence: TGTGCCAGCAGCTCGCTAGGCGGGATCACCGGGGAGCTGTTTTTT. Full variable domain (remainder filled in from reference TRBV7-8 and TRBJ2-2): GAGVSQSPRYKVAKRGQDVALRCDPISGHVSLFWYQQALGQGPEFLTYFQNEAQLDKSGLPSDRFFAERPEGSVSTLKIQRTQQEDSAVYLCASSSLGGITGELFFGEGSRLTVL.

With regard to this clone: An end of the junction differs from the germline gene, which may be a read error. The chain is built from TRBV19 and TRBJ2-4; 12 bases map to TRBD1. Per the germline V gene, CDR1 is LNHDA and CDR2 is SQIVND (reference sequence). This CDR3 comprises 16 residues. The CDR3 region is CATQERGQGALNLADF. CDR3 nucleotides: TGTGCCACCCAGGAGAGGGGACAGGGGGCGCTGAATTTGGCGGACTTC.

The chain joins TRBV19 to TRBJ1-1, with TRBD1 identical over 8 bases. V was clipped by 6 bases and J by 3 bases; unmatched bases: 6. CDR1 is LNHDA and CDR2 is SQIVND in the germline V gene (reference sequence). CDR3 length: 14 residues. As DNA, the CDR3 is TGTGCCAGTAGGGACAGGGATTCTGACACTGAAGCTTTCTTT. This gives the protein CASRDRDSDTEAFF.

The chain uses TRBV5-1 and TRBJ2-2; maybe TRBD2 (6 bases). The germline CDR1 and CDR2 sequences are SGHRS and YFSETQ. This CDR3 has 14 residues. Trimming removed 3 bases at V and 6 bases at J, with 12 bases between. CDR3 DNA: TGCGCCAGCAGCTATATTCCTAGCGCCGGGGAGCTGTTTTTT. Translation: CASSYIPSAGELFF. Variable domain in full (rest from reference TRBV5-1 and TRBJ2-2): KAGVTQTPRYLIKTRGQQVTLSCSPISGHRSVSWYQQTPGQGLQFLFEYFSETQRNKGNFPGRFSGRQFSNSRSEMNVSTLELGDSALYLCASSYIPSAGELFFGEGSRLTVL.